This TCR beta chain was sequenced for a study of T cells in Graves' hyperthyroidism and ophthalmopathy. General study findings and limits: Ophthalmopathy prediction by the model preceded onset by a median 6.5 months.

RNA transcripts served as the template for amplifying TCR beta CDR3 regions. HTBI primers were used for first-round RT-PCR of the TCR CDR3. One entry per CDR3 protein results from TCRdb running MiXCR on the multiplex PCR reads. The sample records hundreds of thousands of distinct CDR3 sequences, less than 20% being singletons. This clonotype has a count of ten or more. Its antigen is currently unknown. Extraction of PBMCs used 9 to 10 ml of fresh peripheral blood. The germline V gene has CDR1 SGHTA and CDR2 FQGTGA. V lost 2 bases and J lost 4; bases outside the gene matches: 6. The CDR3 runs 15 residues.

The rearrangement uses TRBV7-3 and TRBJ2-3, with 7 bases matching TRBD2. Sequencing input: blood. The receptor's source is a woman aged 18-35 years with Graves' hyperthyroidism. The CDR3 protein is CASSLFAGEADTQYF. CDR3 bases: TGTGCCAGCAGCTTATTCGCGGGAGAGGCAGATACGCAGTATTTT.